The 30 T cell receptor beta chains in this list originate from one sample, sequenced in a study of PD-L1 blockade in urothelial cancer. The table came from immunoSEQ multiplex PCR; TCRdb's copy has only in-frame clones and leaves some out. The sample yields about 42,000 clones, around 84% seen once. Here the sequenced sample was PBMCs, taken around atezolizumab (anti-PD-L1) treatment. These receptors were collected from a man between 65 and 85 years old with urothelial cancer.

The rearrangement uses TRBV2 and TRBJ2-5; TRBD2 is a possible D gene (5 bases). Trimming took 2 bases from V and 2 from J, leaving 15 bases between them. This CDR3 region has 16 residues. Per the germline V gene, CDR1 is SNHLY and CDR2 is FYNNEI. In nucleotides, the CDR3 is TGTGCCAGCAGTGAACTTTGGCGGGTGGGGCAAGAGACCCAGTACTTC. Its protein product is CASSELWRVGQETQYF.

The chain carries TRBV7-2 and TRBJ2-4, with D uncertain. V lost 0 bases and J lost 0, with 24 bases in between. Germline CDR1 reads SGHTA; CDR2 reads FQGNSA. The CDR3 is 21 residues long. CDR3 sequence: CASSLADTRFLGSLAKNIQYF. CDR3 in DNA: TGTGCCAGCAGCTTAGCTGACACCCGTTTTCTGGGCAGTCTAGCCAAAAACATTCAGTACTTC.

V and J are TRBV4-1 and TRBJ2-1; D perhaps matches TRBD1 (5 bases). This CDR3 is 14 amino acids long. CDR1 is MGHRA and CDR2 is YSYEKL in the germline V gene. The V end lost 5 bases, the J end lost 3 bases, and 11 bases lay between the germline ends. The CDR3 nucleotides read TGCGCCAGCAGCTCACAGGCCCTCTACAATGAGCAGTTCTTC. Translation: CASSSQALYNEQFF.

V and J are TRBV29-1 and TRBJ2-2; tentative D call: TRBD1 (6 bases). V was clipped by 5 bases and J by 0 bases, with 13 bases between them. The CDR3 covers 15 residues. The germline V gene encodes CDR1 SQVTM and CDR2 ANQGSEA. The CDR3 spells CSVTAGASNTGELFF. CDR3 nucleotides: TGCAGCGTTACTGCAGGGGCCTCGAACACCGGGGAGCTGTTTTTT.

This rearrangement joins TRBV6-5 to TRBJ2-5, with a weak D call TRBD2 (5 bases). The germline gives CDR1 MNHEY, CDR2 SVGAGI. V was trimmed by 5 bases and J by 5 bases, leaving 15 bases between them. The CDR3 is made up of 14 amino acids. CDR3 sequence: CASSNPGTTETQYF. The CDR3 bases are TGTGCCAGCAGTAACCCGGGAACGACCGAGACCCAGTACTTC.

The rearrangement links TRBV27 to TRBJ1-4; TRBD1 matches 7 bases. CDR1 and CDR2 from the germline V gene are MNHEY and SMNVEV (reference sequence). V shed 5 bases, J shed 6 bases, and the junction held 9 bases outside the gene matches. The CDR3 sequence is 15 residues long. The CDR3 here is CASSPSWQGDEKLFF. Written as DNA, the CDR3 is TGTGCCAGCAGTCCCAGCTGGCAGGGGGATGAAAAACTGTTTTTT.

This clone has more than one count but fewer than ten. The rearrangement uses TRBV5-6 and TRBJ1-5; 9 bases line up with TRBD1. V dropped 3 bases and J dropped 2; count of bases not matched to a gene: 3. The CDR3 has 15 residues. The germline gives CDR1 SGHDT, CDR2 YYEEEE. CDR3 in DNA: TGTGCCAGCAGCTGGGGACAGGGAGGCAATCAGCCCCAGCATTTT. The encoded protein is CASSWGQGGNQPQHF.

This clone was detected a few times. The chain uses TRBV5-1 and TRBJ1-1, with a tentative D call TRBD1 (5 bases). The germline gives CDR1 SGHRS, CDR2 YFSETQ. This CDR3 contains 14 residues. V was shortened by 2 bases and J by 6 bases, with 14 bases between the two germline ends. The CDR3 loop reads CASSFVGREAEAFF. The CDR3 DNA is TGCGCCAGCAGCTTTGTGGGCAGGGAAGCTGAAGCTTTCTTT.

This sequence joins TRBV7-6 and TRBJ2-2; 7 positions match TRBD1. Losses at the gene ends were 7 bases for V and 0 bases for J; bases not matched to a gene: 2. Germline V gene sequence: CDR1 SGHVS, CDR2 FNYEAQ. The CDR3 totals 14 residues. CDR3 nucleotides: TGTGCCAGCATGCAGGGGGCGAACACCGGGGAGCTGTTTTTT. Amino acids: CASMQGANTGELFF.

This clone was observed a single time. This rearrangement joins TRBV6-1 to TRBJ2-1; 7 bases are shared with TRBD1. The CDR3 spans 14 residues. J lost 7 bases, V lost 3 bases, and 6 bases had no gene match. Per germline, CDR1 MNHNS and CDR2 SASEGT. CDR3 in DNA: TGTGCCAGCAGTGACCTCGACAGGGTGAATGAGCAGTTCTTC. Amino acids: CASSDLDRVNEQFF.

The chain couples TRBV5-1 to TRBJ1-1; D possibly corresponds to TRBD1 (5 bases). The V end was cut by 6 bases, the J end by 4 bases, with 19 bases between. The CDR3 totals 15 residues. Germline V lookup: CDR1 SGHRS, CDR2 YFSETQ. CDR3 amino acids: CASKRGVGELTEAFF. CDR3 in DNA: TGCGCCAGCAAGCGGGGGGTGGGGGAGCTCACTGAAGCTTTCTTT.

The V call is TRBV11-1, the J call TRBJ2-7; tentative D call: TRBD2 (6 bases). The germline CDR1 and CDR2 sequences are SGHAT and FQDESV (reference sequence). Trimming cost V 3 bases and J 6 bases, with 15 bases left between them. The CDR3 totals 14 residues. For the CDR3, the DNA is TGTGCCAGCAGCTTCGGTATGCGGGGCGCCGAGCAGTACTTC. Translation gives CASSFGMRGAEQYF.

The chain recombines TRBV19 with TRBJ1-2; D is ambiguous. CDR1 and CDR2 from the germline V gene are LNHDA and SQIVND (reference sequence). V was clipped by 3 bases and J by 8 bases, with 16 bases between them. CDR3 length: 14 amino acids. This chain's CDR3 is CASSIPGRGKGYTF. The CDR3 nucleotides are TGTGCCAGTAGTATCCCGGGCCGAGGGAAAGGCTACACCTTC.

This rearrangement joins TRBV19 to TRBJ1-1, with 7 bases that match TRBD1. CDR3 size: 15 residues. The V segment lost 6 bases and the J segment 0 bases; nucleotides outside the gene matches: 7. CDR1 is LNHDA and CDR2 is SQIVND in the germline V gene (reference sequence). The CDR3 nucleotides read TGTGCCAGTAGGGTGACAGGGCCGATGAACACTGAAGCTTTCTTT. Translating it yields CASRVTGPMNTEAFF.

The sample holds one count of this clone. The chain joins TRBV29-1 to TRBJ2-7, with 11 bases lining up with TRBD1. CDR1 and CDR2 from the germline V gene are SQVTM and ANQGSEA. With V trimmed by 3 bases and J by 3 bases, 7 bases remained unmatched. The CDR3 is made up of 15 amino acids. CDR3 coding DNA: TGCAGCGTTGACATCCGGGACAGGGGGTTCTACGAGCAGTACTTC. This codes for CSVDIRDRGFYEQYF.

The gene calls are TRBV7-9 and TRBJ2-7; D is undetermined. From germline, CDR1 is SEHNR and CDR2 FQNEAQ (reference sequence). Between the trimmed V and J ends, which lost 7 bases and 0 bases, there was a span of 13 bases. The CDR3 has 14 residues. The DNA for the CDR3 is TGTGCCAGCACCCAAAGTACATACTCCTACGAGCAGTACTTC. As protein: CASTQSTYSYEQYF. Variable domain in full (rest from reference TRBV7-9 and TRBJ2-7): DTGVSQNPRHKITKRGQNVTFRCDPISEHNRLYWYRQTLGQGPEFLTYFQNEAQLEKSRLLSDRFSAERPKGSFSTLEIQRTEQGDSAMYLCASTQSTYSYEQYFGPGTRLTVT.

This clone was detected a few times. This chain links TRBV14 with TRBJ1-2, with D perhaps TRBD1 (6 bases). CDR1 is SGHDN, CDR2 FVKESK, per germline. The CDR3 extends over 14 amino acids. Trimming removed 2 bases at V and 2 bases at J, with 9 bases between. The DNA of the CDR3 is TGTGCCAGCAGCCAAACCGGACAGAACTATGGCTACACCTTC. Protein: CASSQTGQNYGYTF.

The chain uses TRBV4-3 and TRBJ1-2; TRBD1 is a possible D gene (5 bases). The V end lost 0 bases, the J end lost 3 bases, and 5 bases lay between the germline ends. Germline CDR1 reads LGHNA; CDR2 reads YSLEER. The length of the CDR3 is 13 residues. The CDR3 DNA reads TGCGCCAGCAGCCAAGAACAGGACTATGGCTACACCTTC. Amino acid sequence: CASSQEQDYGYTF.

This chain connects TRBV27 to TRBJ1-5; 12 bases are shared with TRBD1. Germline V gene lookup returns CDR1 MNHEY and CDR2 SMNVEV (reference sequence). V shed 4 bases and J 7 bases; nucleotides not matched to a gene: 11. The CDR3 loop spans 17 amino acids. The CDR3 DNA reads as TGTGCCAGCAGTTCGTCCCGGGACAGGGGGCGCCGGCAGCCCCAGCATTTT. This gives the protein CASSSSRDRGRRQPQHF.

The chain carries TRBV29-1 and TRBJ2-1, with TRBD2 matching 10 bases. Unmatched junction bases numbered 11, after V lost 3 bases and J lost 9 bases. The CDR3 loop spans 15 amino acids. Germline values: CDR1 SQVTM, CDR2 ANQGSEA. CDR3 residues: CSVDRSGRADSEQFF. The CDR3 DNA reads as TGCAGCGTTGATCGGAGCGGGAGGGCCGATAGTGAGCAGTTCTTC.

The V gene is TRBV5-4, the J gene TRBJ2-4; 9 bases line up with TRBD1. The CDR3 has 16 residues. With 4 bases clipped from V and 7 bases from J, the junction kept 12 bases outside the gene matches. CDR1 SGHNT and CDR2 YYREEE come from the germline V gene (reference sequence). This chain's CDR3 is CASSTPGQGLGNIQYF. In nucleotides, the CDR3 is TGTGCCAGCAGCACCCCGGGACAGGGATTGGGGAACATTCAGTACTTC.

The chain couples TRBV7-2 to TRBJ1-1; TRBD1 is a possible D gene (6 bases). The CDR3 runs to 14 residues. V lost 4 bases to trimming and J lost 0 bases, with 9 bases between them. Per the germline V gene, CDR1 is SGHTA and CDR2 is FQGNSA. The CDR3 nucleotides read TGTGCCAGCAGCTGGGGACACCTGAACACTGAAGCTTTCTTT. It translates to CASSWGHLNTEAFF.

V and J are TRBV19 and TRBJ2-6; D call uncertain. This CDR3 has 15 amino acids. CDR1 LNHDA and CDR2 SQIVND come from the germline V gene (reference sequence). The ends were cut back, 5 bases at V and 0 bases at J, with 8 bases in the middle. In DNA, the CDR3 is TGTGCCAGTAGTCCGACTGTCTCTGGGGCCAACGTCCTGACTTTC. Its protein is CASSPTVSGANVLTF. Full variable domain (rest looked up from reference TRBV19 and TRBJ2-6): DGGITQSPKYLFRKEGQNVTLSCEQNLNHDAMYWYRQDPGQGLRLIYYSQIVNDFQKGDIAEGYSVSREKKESFPLTVTSAQKNPTAFYLCASSPTVSGANVLTFGAGSRLTVL.

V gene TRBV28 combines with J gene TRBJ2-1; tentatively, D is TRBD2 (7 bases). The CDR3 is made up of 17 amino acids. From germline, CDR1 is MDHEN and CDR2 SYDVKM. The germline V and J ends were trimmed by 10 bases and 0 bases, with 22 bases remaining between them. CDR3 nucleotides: TGTGCCACCTGGCGGTGGAGGGGGGGTAGCTCCTACAATGAGCAGTTCTTC. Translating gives CATWRWRGGSSYNEQFF.

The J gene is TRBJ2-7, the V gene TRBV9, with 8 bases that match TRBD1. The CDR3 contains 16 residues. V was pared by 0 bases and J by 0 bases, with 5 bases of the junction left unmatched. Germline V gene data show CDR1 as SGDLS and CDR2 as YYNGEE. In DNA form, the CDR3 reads TGTGCCAGCAGCGTAGGGCAGGGGGCCTTCTCCTACGAGCAGTACTTC. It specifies CASSVGQGAFSYEQYF.

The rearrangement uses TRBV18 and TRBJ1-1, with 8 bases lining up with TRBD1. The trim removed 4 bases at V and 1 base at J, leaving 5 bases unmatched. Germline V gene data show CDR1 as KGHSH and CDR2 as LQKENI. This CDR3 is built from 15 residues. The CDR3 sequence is CASSQDRVGNTEAFF. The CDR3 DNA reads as TGTGCCAGCTCACAGGACAGGGTAGGGAACACTGAAGCTTTCTTT.

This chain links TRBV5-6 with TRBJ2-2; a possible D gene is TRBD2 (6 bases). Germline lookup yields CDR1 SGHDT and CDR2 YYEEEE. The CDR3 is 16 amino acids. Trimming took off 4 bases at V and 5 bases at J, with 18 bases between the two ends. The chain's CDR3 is CASSRFAGRNTGELFF. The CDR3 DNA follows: TGTGCCAGCAGCCGATTCGCGGGGAGAAATACCGGGGAGCTGTTTTTT.

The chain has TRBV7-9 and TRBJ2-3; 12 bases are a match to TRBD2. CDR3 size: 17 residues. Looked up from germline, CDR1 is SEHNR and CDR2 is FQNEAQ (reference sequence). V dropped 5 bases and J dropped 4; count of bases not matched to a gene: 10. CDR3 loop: CASSRKTSGSGADTQYF. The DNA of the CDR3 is TGTGCCAGCAGCCGTAAGACTAGCGGGAGTGGGGCAGATACGCAGTATTTT. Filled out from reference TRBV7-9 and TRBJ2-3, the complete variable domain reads DTGVSQNPRHKITKRGQNVTFRCDPISEHNRLYWYRQTLGQGPEFLTYFQNEAQLEKSRLLSDRFSAERPKGSFSTLEIQRTEQGDSAMYLCASSRKTSGSGADTQYFGPGTRLTVL.

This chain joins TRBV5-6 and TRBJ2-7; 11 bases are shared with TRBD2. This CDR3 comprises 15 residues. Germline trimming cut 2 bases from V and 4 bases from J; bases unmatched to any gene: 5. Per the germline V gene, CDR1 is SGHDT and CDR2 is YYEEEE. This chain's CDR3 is CASSFASGRRYEQYF. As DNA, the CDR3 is TGTGCCAGCAGCTTCGCTAGCGGGAGGAGGTACGAGCAGTACTTC.

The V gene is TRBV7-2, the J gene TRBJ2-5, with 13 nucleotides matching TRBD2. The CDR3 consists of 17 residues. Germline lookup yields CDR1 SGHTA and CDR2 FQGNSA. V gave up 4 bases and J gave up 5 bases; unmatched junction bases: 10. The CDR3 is CASSWKGLAGVRETQYF. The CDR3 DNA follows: TGTGCCAGCAGCTGGAAAGGACTAGCGGGAGTGAGGGAGACCCAGTACTTC.